The following is a T cell receptor (beta chain) sequence with its context. This clone was picked up one time. What antigen it recognizes has not been identified. It has no much larger one-base neighbor in the sample; base qualities were not kept. The sample originates from a study of T cell responses to AZD1222 COVID-19 vaccine (dated by TCRdb to about 2021). For context, the study as a whole: Because spike-specific TCR depth and breadth did not differ between the two schedules, AZD1222 recipients who got a second dose at roughly 4 weeks were pooled with those who got a second dose at roughly 12 weeks. Enrollment into the trials was organized by age into subgroups of 18-55, 56-69 and 70-plus years, and those subgroups contained about 160, 30 and 59 TCR-sequenced participants, respectively. A total of 230 to 250 trial participants underwent TCR sequencing, of whom approximately 210 received two doses of AZD1222 and about 26 received two doses of the MenACWY control vaccine. Findings and caveats that apply to the study as a whole: Participants were mostly white British and included more females than males, and it was suggested by the authors that clonal diversity may have been underestimated. After two AZD1222 doses, spike-specific TCR breadth and depth were significantly higher than at day 0 and than in MenACWY recipients. Because no day 14 peak-response samples were available, repertoires were characterized only after the peak T cell response. Reportedly, almost half of the unique spike-specific TCRs recognized epitopes lying outside the regions that are mutated in the B.1.351 and B.1.1.7 variants. The 56-69-year group was small, and its depth increase did not reach significance, likely because of low power. Only five to seven AZD1222 recipients were SARS-CoV-2 seropositive at baseline, limiting conclusions about previously exposed vaccinees. The whole spike protein was spanned by vaccine-associated CD4 TCRs, and dominant responses were seen in regions 160-218 and 743-854.

This specimen's time point label, interpreted: baseline before first vaccination. Vaccinee samples came from UK trials COV001 and COV002, including a single-blind randomized controlled phase 2/3 trial of AZD1222 (ChAdOx1 nCoV-19) in healthy adults. For TCRbeta chain sequencing, PBMC samples were collected from trial participants at day 0 and at day 28 after the second dose. The CDR3 regions of human TCRbeta chains were analyzed by immunosequencing. The original methods were these. TCRs in the repertoires were matched against a reference library of SARS-CoV-2-specific TCRs that had been generated with the MIRA antigen-specificity platform. Breadth was defined as the fraction of unique TCRs that were SARS-CoV-2-associated, and depth was defined as the fraction of total T cells that were SARS-CoV-2-associated. Using the MIRA data, every spike-specific TCR was mapped to the spike region that the TCR reacted to and assigned to either a CD4 or a CD8 class. Log10-transformed breadth and depth values were compared by one-way ANOVA with Sidak's multiple comparisons tests. The table was pulled from immuneACCESS by TCRdb, which kept in-frame rearrangements only. Such tables lose some clones; where checked, under half of the loss comes from unresolved V genes, and the rest has no known cause. The D gene and trimming were derived from the DNA, and the V and J assignments and clone size from that table. The sample contains tens of thousands of clones, over 75% of them found a single time. The ten most abundant clones make up under 25% of the sample.

Material: peripheral blood, obtained on day 0 of AZD1222 vaccination. The TCR was taken from an adult in good health.

Here the CDR3 is given as CASSSGAQWEKLFF. The DNA reads as follows: TGTGCCAGCAGTTCAGGGGCGCAGTGGGAAAAACTGTTTTTT. This receptor chain uses TRBV28 and TRBJ1-4; the D segment could be TRBD1, given 6 matching bases. CDR1 and CDR2 (MDHEN, SYDVKM) derive from the germline V gene. V drops 4 bases and J drops 8 bases, leaving 14 bases in between. Including cysteine and phenylalanine, the CDR3 has 14 amino acids. Left in the record is the CDR3 DNA by itself, 42 bases read in frame from the first base.